This TCR beta chain comes out of a study of T cell responses to AZD1222 COVID-19 vaccine. Study at large: Both about-4-week and about-12-week second-dose recipients were combined.

This clone was counted a few times. The antigen is not known. Germline V CDR1 and CDR2: SNHLY, FYNNEI. The CDR3 loop spans 14 amino acids. V shed 8 bases and J 2 bases; nucleotides not matched to a gene: 6. The study, taken as a whole, reports: There were vaccine-associated CD4 TCRs across spike, dominant at 160-218 and 743-854. Only six people who got AZD1222 tested seropositive at baseline. Without day 14 samples, only post-peak T cell repertoires were studied.

Using immunoSEQ multiplex PCR, the repertoire was profiled, and TCRdb retains in-frame clones only, with some absent. The sample has 57,000 or so clones, approximately 83% seen once. The sample here was peripheral blood, taken on day 0 of AZD1222 vaccination. This receptor was obtained from an adult in good health. The V gene is TRBV2, the J gene TRBJ1-2, with TRBD1 identical over 9 bases. The CDR3 DNA reads as TGTGCCAGCGGTGGGACAGGGACAAACTATGGCTACACCTTC. It yields the protein CASGGTGTNYGYTF.